The rows below give T cell receptor beta chains drawn from one sample of a study of cytomegalovirus exposure and HLA in healthy donors. Profiling relied on immunoSEQ multiplex PCR, and the TCRdb table lists in-frame clones only, not all of them. The sample has tens of thousands of clones; 10% are singletons. Sequencing used PBMCs. These receptor sequences come from a man between 60 and 70 years old in good health and CMV-seropositive. Each CDR3 is given with its conserved first and last residue. The D gene is left open where the match is weak. Only some rows state a clone size, as once, few, many or a class for expanded clones.

v_gene,d_gene,j_gene,abundance,CDR3nt,CDR3aa
TRBV7-9,.,TRBJ1-4,.,TGTGCCAGCAGCTTAAGCGGCACGAACGAAAAACTGTTTTTT,CASSLSGTNEKLFF
TRBV27,.,TRBJ2-1,.,TGTGCCAGCAGTCCTGTCCTAGCGCCCGAAATTTACAATGAGCAGTTCTTC,CASSPVLAPEIYNEQFF
TRBV20-1,.,TRBJ1-2,few,TGCAGTGTCCTGACAGGATGGGGCTACACCTTC,CSVLTGWGYTF
TRBV28,TRBD1,TRBJ1-5,.,TGTGCCAGCAGTCTGACAGGGAATGGGCAGCCCCAGCATTTT,CASSLTGNGQPQHF
TRBV2,.,TRBJ2-2,.,TGTGCCAGCAGTGTGCGACAGGACACCGGGGAGCTGTTTTTT,CASSVRQDTGELFF
TRBV5-4,TRBD2,TRBJ2-1,.,TGTGCCAGCAGCACAGCGGGGGCGGGTGAGCAGTTCTTC,CASSTAGAGEQFF
TRBV18,.,TRBJ2-3,.,TGTGCCAGCTCACGTCCAGGGGCTGGGGACACAGATACGCAGTATTTT,CASSRPGAGDTDTQYF
TRBV4-2,.,TRBJ1-1,.,TGTGCCAGCAGTCCCCTAGGGGGGGGAACTGAAGCTTTCTTT,CASSPLGGGTEAFF
TRBV11-1,TRBD1,TRBJ1-3,few,TGTGCCAGCAGCCCCAGGGACAGCCCCTCGGACGGAAACACCATATATTTT,CASSPRDSPSDGNTIYF
TRBV11-2,.,TRBJ1-2,.,TGTGCCAGCAGCCTAGGAGTGAGAGGCTATGGCTACACCTTC,CASSLGVRGYGYTF
TRBV5-1,TRBD1,TRBJ2-1,few,TGCGCCAGCAGCTTGCTAGGAGCAGGGCAGGGGGATGAGCAGTTCTTC,CASSLLGAGQGDEQFF
TRBV30,TRBD2,TRBJ2-7,.,TGTGCCTGGAGTGCCCCCACTAGCGGGAGGTGGGACGAGCAGTACTTC,CAWSAPTSGRWDEQYF
TRBV28,.,TRBJ2-5,.,TGTGCCAGCAGTCCTTCTGGAGGGGAAGAGACCCAGTACTTC,CASSPSGGEETQYF
TRBV5-6,TRBD1,TRBJ2-2,few,TGTGCCAGCAGCTTTAGGGACAGGCAAACCGGGGAGCTGTTTTTT,CASSFRDRQTGELFF
TRBV25-1,.,TRBJ2-7,.,TGTGCCAGCAGTGAATTGGATGGACAGCGTGAAGAGCAGTACTTC,CASSELDGQREEQYF
TRBV28,TRBD1,TRBJ1-2,.,TGTGCCAGCAGTCCAGGGGACAGGGTCTATGGCTACACCTTC,CASSPGDRVYGYTF
TRBV6-1,.,TRBJ1-4,few,TGTGCCAGCAGTGAGAGCGTCCGGGGAAAACTGTTTTTT,CASSESVRGKLFF
TRBV6-5,TRBD2,TRBJ2-7,few,TGTGCCAGCAGTTCCCCACTAGCGGGAGGTATCCACGAGCAGTACTTC,CASSSPLAGGIHEQYF
TRBV9,TRBD2,TRBJ2-2,few,TGTGCCAGCAGCGTAGCGGGGGGGTACACCGGGGAGCTGTTTTTT,CASSVAGGYTGELFF
TRBV7-6,.,TRBJ2-1,.,TGTGCCAGCAGCCTATACGATGAGCAGTTCTTC,CASSLYDEQFF
TRBV30,TRBD1,TRBJ1-2,few,TGTGCCTCTACGGGACAGGTTAACTATGGCTACACCTTC,CASTGQVNYGYTF
TRBV29-1,TRBD1,TRBJ1-1,.,TGCAGCGTTGAGCCGGGACAGGTGAACACTGAAGCTTTCTTT,CSVEPGQVNTEAFF
TRBV4-1,.,TRBJ2-1,.,TGCGCCAGCAAAGATGCGGGGCTGGACTACAATGAGCAGTTCTTC,CASKDAGLDYNEQFF
TRBV27,TRBD2,TRBJ2-1,.,TGTGCCAGCAGTTCCGGGGGGAGCTCCTACAATGAGCAGTTCTTC,CASSSGGSSYNEQFF
TRBV5-3,.,TRBJ1-5,few,TGTGCCAGAAGCTTGCGTAGCAATCAGCCCCAGCATTTT,CARSLRSNQPQHF
TRBV19,TRBD1,TRBJ1-1,few,TGTGCCAGTGGACAGGGATTGGTTTCCTGGAACACTGAAGCTTTCTTT,CASGQGLVSWNTEAFF
TRBV30,.,TRBJ2-5,few,TGTGCCTGGAGTGGGAGCGGGACCCAGTACTTC,CAWSGSGTQYF
TRBV5-4,TRBD2,TRBJ2-7,.,TGTGCCACTTTAGCGGGAGGGCCTTCCTACGAGCAGTACTTC,CATLAGGPSYEQYF
TRBV25-1,.,TRBJ1-2,few,TGTGCCAGCAGTGTAGGGGTTCATGGCTACACCTTC,CASSVGVHGYTF
TRBV4-1,.,TRBJ1-1,.,TGCGCCAGCAGCCAACATACTGGGCAGGTGAACACTGAAGCTTTCTTT,CASSQHTGQVNTEAFF
TRBV27,.,TRBJ2-5,.,TGTGCCAGCAGTTTACAGGGACTGCAAGAGACCCAGTACTTC,CASSLQGLQETQYF
TRBV6-5,TRBD2,TRBJ2-5,.,TGTGCCAGCACAAGAGCGGGAGAGGCCCAGTACTTC,CASTRAGEAQYF
TRBV2,.,TRBJ1-4,few,TGTGCCAGCAGTGACGGGAGGATAGGTAGGGGAAAACTGTTTTTT,CASSDGRIGRGKLFF
TRBV11-1,TRBD2,TRBJ2-7,few,TGTGCCAGCAGCTTCCCTCCAGGGACTAGCGGGACGGACGAGCAGTACTTC,CASSFPPGTSGTDEQYF
TRBV6-1,TRBD1,TRBJ2-2,.,TGTGCCAGCCAGGGGGCGGGTCCGAACACCGGGGAGCTGTTTTTT,CASQGAGPNTGELFF
TRBV5-1,.,TRBJ2-1,few,TGCGCCAGCTCCCCCCTCCAACTGGGCGACAATGAGCAGTTCTTC,CASSPLQLGDNEQFF
TRBV5-1,.,TRBJ1-1,.,TGCGCCAGCAGCTTGGTTGCAGGGAACACTGAAGCTTTCTTT,CASSLVAGNTEAFF
TRBV4-2,.,TRBJ2-3,.,TGTGCCAGCAGCCAAGAAGAGTGGGATACGCAGTATTTT,CASSQEEWDTQYF
TRBV4-1,.,TRBJ1-6,.,TGCGCCAGCAGCCAAGATAGGGGGAATTCCTATAATTCACCCCTCCACTTT,CASSQDRGNSYNSPLHF
TRBV5-1,.,TRBJ2-2,few,TGCGCCAGCAGGTTAGGGGACTGGAACACCGGGGAGCTGTTTTTT,CASRLGDWNTGELFF
TRBV30,.,TRBJ1-2,.,TGTGCCTGGAGTAACAGGGCAGCTAACTATGGCTACACCTTC,CAWSNRAANYGYTF
TRBV28,.,TRBJ1-1,once,TGTGCCAGCAGTTTGCCGGACATACGGGCTGAAGCTTTCTTT,CASSLPDIRAEAFF